This entry lists 25 T cell receptor beta chains sequenced from one sample in a study of T cells after posttransplantation cyclophosphamide. The protocol was immunoSEQ multiplex PCR, while the TCRdb copy is restricted to in-frame clones and leaves out a portion. The sample shows 35,000 to 50,000 clones, roughly 88% of them seen only once. Busulfan-fludarabine conditioning, marrow transplant, and cyclophosphamide on days +3 and +4 were administered. The sequencing used PBMCs, collected around 58 days after allogeneic stem cell transplant with posttransplant cyclophosphamide. Source of these receptors: a male patient between 60 and 69 years old who received an allogeneic stem cell transplant from a related donor and was CMV-positive. Part of the T cell pool may stem from the graft donor.

This clone has a handful of counts. The rearrangement uses TRBV7-8 and TRBJ1-3; 7 bases match TRBD1. This CDR3 is built from 14 residues. Germline V gene lookup returns CDR1 SGHVS and CDR2 FQNEAQ. The V and J ends lost 8 bases and 2 bases, in that order; junction bases with no gene match: 6. CDR3 sequence reads: CASGRQGTGNTIYF. In DNA, the CDR3 is TGTGCCAGCGGACGACAGGGAACTGGAAACACCATATATTTT.

This chain connects TRBV2 to TRBJ2-5; tentatively, D is TRBD1 (5 bases). Deletions cut 2 bases from V and 1 base from J, with 5 bases between. Germline V CDR1 and CDR2: SNHLY, FYNNEI. The CDR3 has 13 residues. The CDR3 region is CASSEQGQETQYF. The DNA for the CDR3 is TGTGCCAGCAGTGAACAGGGCCAAGAGACCCAGTACTTC.

This chain connects TRBV9 to TRBJ1-2, with 11 bases identical to TRBD1. There are 13 residues in the CDR3. V lost 3 bases and J lost 14; bases outside the gene matches: 9. Germline CDR1 SGDLS, CDR2 YYNGEE. CDR3 protein: CASSDRSDRGRTF. Here the CDR3 DNA reads TGTGCCAGCAGCGACCGCTCGGACAGGGGGCGTACCTTC.

The V call is TRBV5-1, the J call TRBJ2-5; 7 bases are shared with TRBD1. The J call could be wrong; TRBJ2-7 is a better fit for the DNA end. CDR1 is SGHRS, CDR2 YFSETQ, per germline. This CDR3 spans 14 amino acids. CDR3 coding DNA: TGCGCCAGCAGCACAGGGGCTGGAGTCTACGAGCAGTACTTC. The encoded protein is CASSTGAGVYEQYF.

The V call is TRBV27, the J call TRBJ1-1; no definite D call. V was cut by 3 bases and J by 0 bases, with 8 bases left in between. The CDR3 loop spans 14 amino acids. Germline values: CDR1 MNHEY, CDR2 SMNVEV (reference sequence). The DNA for the CDR3 is TGTGCCAGCAGTTTTGGCTTTCTGAACACTGAAGCTTTCTTT. This sequence encodes CASSFGFLNTEAFF.

This rearrangement joins TRBV5-4 to TRBJ1-1; a weak D match, TRBD1 (5 bases). The CDR3 sequence is 15 residues long. With 2 bases removed from V and 5 bases from J, the gap between germline ends came to 16 bases. Germline loops: CDR1 SGHNT, CDR2 YYREEE (reference sequence). The chain's CDR3 is CASSFGGTERTEAFF. In DNA, the CDR3 is TGTGCCAGCAGCTTTGGGGGGACGGAGAGAACTGAAGCTTTCTTT.

This clone was seen once. The chain carries TRBV4-1 and TRBJ1-3; maybe TRBD1 (5 bases). Trimming took 3 bases from V and 0 from J, leaving 9 bases between them. This CDR3 spans 15 amino acids. Per germline, CDR1 MGHRA and CDR2 YSYEKL. Written as DNA, the CDR3 is TGCGCCAGCAGCCATTCAGGGATCTCTGGAAACACCATATATTTT. It is translated as CASSHSGISGNTIYF.

The chain joins TRBV15 to TRBJ1-2; D is unclear. The CDR3 extends over 12 amino acids. The germline CDR1 and CDR2 sequences are LNHNV and YYDKDF (reference sequence). Trimming took 0 bases from V and 6 from J, leaving 5 bases between them. The CDR3 is CATSRDQDGYTF. CDR3 DNA: TGTGCCACCAGCAGAGACCAGGATGGCTACACCTTC.

The CDR3 region has the DNA TGCGCCAGTCAACCTTCTGGCGGGGGGGGGCAAGAGACCCAGTACTTC. Residues: CASQPSGGGGQETQYF. The J gene is TRBJ2-5, the V gene TRBV4-1; 9 bases fit TRBD2. Per germline, CDR1 MGHRA and CDR2 YSYEKL. The length of the CDR3 is 16 residues. V lost 9 bases and J lost 2; bases outside the gene matches: 13.

This clone was detected a few times. The V call is TRBV19, the J call TRBJ1-3, with no clear D. The V end lost 3 bases, the J end lost 0 bases, and 9 bases lay between the germline ends. The germline CDR1 and CDR2 sequences are LNHDA and SQIVND (reference sequence). The CDR3 is made up of 15 amino acids. The CDR3 nucleotides read TGTGCCAGTAGTATTGGGCAGAGCTCTGGAAACACCATATATTTT. Translated, it gives CASSIGQSSGNTIYF.

The chain couples TRBV9 to TRBJ1-1, with 9 bases identical to TRBD1. The germline V gene has CDR1 SGDLS and CDR2 YYNGEE. The CDR3 contains 14 residues. The V gene end was trimmed by 1 base and the J gene end by 3 bases; junction bases not matched to a gene: 1. This CDR3 reads CASSVRTGDTEAFF. The CDR3 DNA reads TGTGCCAGCAGCGTAAGGACAGGGGACACTGAAGCTTTCTTT.

V is TRBV4-1 and J is TRBJ1-1; no firm D call. The CDR3 has 14 amino acids. Germline CDR1 MGHRA, CDR2 YSYEKL. V shed 0 bases and J shed 7 bases, with 12 bases lying between them. The CDR3 loop is CASSQEAAAGEAFF. CDR3 DNA sequence: TGCGCCAGCAGCCAAGAGGCCGCCGCAGGTGAAGCTTTCTTT.

This clone was recorded once. V and J are TRBV6-5 and TRBJ1-2; D is ambiguous. V lost 4 bases and J lost 2, with 11 bases in between. Germline-derived CDR1 and CDR2 are MNHEY and SVGAGI. This CDR3 is built from 14 residues. CDR3 protein: CASSLLLGNYGYTF. CDR3 in DNA: TGTGCCAGCAGTTTACTCCTGGGCAACTATGGCTACACCTTC.

V is TRBV11-2 and J is TRBJ1-2; tentative D call: TRBD1 (6 bases). CDR1 and CDR2 from the germline V gene are SGHAT and FQNNGV. The V end lost 0 bases, the J end lost 7 bases, and 15 bases lay between the germline ends. The CDR3 consists of 15 residues. The CDR3 sequence: CASSLDSRIRGGYTF. The CDR3 coding sequence is TGTGCCAGCAGCTTAGACAGCCGAATCAGGGGTGGCTACACCTTC.

This clone came up once. The chain joins TRBV15 to TRBJ1-5, with D hard to call. This CDR3 spans 17 amino acids. V lost 0 bases, J lost 0 bases, and 12 bases lay in between. Germline CDR1 and CDR2: LNHNV and YYDKDF (reference sequence). The CDR3 DNA is TGTGCCACCAGCAGAGAGGGTTGGAGCTATAGCAATCAGCCCCAGCATTTT. Residues: CATSREGWSYSNQPQHF.

This chain joins TRBV16 and TRBJ1-3; TRBD1 might be the D (6 bases). Germline V gives CDR1 KGHSY, CDR2 FQNENV. With 2 bases removed from V and 2 bases from J, the gap between germline ends came to 7 bases. The CDR3 is made up of 14 amino acids. The CDR3 reads CASSQRTAGNTIYF. The CDR3 DNA reads as TGTGCCAGCAGCCAACGGACAGCTGGAAACACCATATATTTT.

The rearrangement uses TRBV9 and TRBJ2-5, with TRBD2 as a possible D gene (7 bases). Germline assignment: CDR1 SGDLS and CDR2 YYNGEE. The germline V and J ends were trimmed by 2 bases and 7 bases, with 15 bases remaining between them. The CDR3 has 14 residues. In nucleotides, the CDR3 is TGTGCCAGCAGCGTGGGGGGGCAAAAGGTGACCCAGTACTTC. This sequence encodes CASSVGGQKVTQYF. Full variable domain (remainder filled in from reference TRBV9 and TRBJ2-5): DSGVTQTPKHLITATGQRVTLRCSPRSGDLSVYWYQQSLDQGLQFLIQYYNGEERAKGNILERFSAQQFPDLHSELNLSSLELGDSALYFCASSVGGQKVTQYFGPGTRLLVL.

The chain recombines TRBV18 with TRBJ2-1; D is ambiguous. This CDR3 is built from 11 residues. Per germline, CDR1 KGHSH and CDR2 LQKENI. Between the trimmed V and J ends, which lost 5 bases and 7 bases, there was a span of 6 bases. The CDR3 protein is CASSRENEQFF. CDR3 sequence (DNA): TGTGCCAGCTCAAGAGAAAATGAGCAGTTCTTC.

J is TRBJ1-1 and V is TRBV5-1; D might be TRBD1 (6 bases). V lost 4 bases and J lost 0, with 13 bases in between. In germline, CDR1 is SGHRS, CDR2 YFSETQ. The CDR3 is 15 residues long. The CDR3 is CASSNQGTMNTEAFF. The DNA for the CDR3 is TGCGCCAGCAGCAATCAGGGGACTATGAACACTGAAGCTTTCTTT. Full variable domain (remainder filled in from reference TRBV5-1 and TRBJ1-1): KAGVTQTPRYLIKTRGQQVTLSCSPISGHRSVSWYQQTPGQGLQFLFEYFSETQRNKGNFPGRFSGRQFSNSRSEMNVSTLELGDSALYLCASSNQGTMNTEAFFGQGTRLTVV.

The chain uses TRBV2 and TRBJ2-3; D might be TRBD2 (7 bases). With 7 bases removed from V and 3 bases from J, the gap between germline ends came to 20 bases. Germline values: CDR1 SNHLY, CDR2 FYNNEI. The CDR3 is 16 amino acids. As DNA, the CDR3 is TGTGCCAGCACTAGATGGGGGGGCAGCATTACAGATACGCAGTATTTT. This gives the protein CASTRWGGSITDTQYF.

This clone was seen once. The chain recombines TRBV6-5 with TRBJ2-1; the match to TRBD1 covers 11 bases. The junction had 4 bases not matched to a gene; V was cut back by 5 bases and J by 7 bases. Germline assignment: CDR1 MNHEY and CDR2 SVGAGI. CDR3 length: 14 amino acids. CDR3 nucleotide sequence: TGTGCCAGCAGTCGGACAGGGGGCCGTAATGAGCAGTTCTTC. Residues: CASSRTGGRNEQFF.

The DNA of the CDR3 is TGCGCCAGCAGCCAAGCCCCTCTAGCGGGGGGGGCCTACGAGCAGTACTTC. It specifies CASSQAPLAGGAYEQYF. The J gene is TRBJ2-7, the V gene TRBV4-1; 12 bases are a match to TRBD2. The junction had 6 bases not matched to a gene; V was cut back by 1 base and J by 2 bases. Germline-derived CDR1 and CDR2 are MGHRA and YSYEKL. This CDR3 is built from 17 residues.

The chain employs TRBV5-4 and TRBJ2-2, with D perhaps matching TRBD2 (5 bases). The CDR3 covers 14 residues. V lost 4 bases and J 1 base, leaving 8 bases between the germline ends. In germline, CDR1 is SGHNT, CDR2 YYREEE (reference sequence). DNA for the CDR3: TGTGCCAGCAGCGACACTAGGAACACCGGGGAGCTGTTTTTT. As protein: CASSDTRNTGELFF.

This clone came up once. The chain carries TRBV6-1 and TRBJ1-1; a weak D match, TRBD1 (5 bases). V dropped 0 bases and J dropped 10 bases, with 15 bases sitting between them. Germline assignment: CDR1 MNHNS and CDR2 SASEGT. The CDR3 is made up of 14 amino acids. CDR3 residues: CASSEAGQGRAAFF. In nucleotides, the CDR3 is TGTGCCAGCAGTGAAGCAGGGCAGGGTCGAGCAGCTTTCTTT.

The rearrangement joins TRBV18 to TRBJ2-5, with D perhaps matching TRBD1 (5 bases). The V end was cut by 1 base, the J end by 1 base, with 16 bases between. In germline, CDR1 is KGHSH, CDR2 LQKENI. There are 17 residues in the CDR3. In DNA, the CDR3 is TGTGCCAGCTCACCACGGGGCCCCCGAATAGTCCAAGAGACCCAGTACTTC. Translated, it gives CASSPRGPRIVQETQYF.